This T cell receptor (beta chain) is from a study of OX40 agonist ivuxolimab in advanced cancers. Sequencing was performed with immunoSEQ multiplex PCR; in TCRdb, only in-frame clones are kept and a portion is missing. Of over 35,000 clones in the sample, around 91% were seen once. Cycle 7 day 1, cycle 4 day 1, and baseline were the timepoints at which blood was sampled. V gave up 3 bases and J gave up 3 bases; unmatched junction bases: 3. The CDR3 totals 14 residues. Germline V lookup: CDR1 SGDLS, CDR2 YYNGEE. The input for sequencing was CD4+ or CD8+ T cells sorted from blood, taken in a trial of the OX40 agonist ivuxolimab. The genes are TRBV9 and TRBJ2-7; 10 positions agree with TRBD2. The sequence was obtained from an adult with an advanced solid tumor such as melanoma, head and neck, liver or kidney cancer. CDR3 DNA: TGTGCCAGCAGCGCCGGGACTAGCGTCTACGAGCAGTACTTC. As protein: CASSAGTSVYEQYF.